This is a list of T cell receptor beta chains from one sample in a study of shared clonotypes between healthy human individuals. TCRdb's table, derived via immunoSEQ multiplex PCR, lists solely in-frame clones and lacks some. The sample lists over 2 million clones; roughly 95% were seen once. The sample comprised naive CD8+ T cells sorted from blood. These receptors were collected from a man between 18 and 29 years old in good health. The CDR3 runs from the conserved cysteine through the conserved F or W. The order of the fields is J gene, D gene, clone size, V gene, CDR3 DNA, CDR3 protein. D genes are given only for firm matches. Not all rows give a size; the values are once, few, many and, for expanded clones, a class.

j_call: TRBJ1-2; d_call: NA; clone_size: NA; v_call: TRBV2; cdr3_nt: TGTGCCAGCAGGGGTCTCGCAGTACAGTATGGCTACACCTTC; cdr3_aa: CASRGLAVQYGYTF
j_call: TRBJ1-2; d_call: TRBD1; clone_size: NA; v_call: TRBV4-3; cdr3_nt: TGCGCCAGCAGCCAAGCTAGACAGGGGGACTATGGCTACACCTTC; cdr3_aa: CASSQARQGDYGYTF
j_call: TRBJ1-2; d_call: NA; clone_size: NA; v_call: TRBV15; cdr3_nt: TGTGCCACCAGCAGTTCCGGGACCTTAATCTTC; cdr3_aa: CATSSSGTLIF
j_call: TRBJ1-1; d_call: TRBD1; clone_size: NA; v_call: TRBV5-1; cdr3_nt: TGCGCCAGCAGCTCCCCGGGACAGGGAACGGGAGCTTTCTTT; cdr3_aa: CASSSPGQGTGAFF
j_call: TRBJ2-7; d_call: TRBD2; clone_size: NA; v_call: TRBV5-6; cdr3_nt: TGTGCCAGCAGCTCGGCGGGGGGGCCTTCCTACGAGCAGTACTTC; cdr3_aa: CASSSAGGPSYEQYF
j_call: TRBJ2-4; d_call: NA; clone_size: NA; v_call: TRBV7-9; cdr3_nt: TGTGCCAGCAGCTCTTTGGACATTCAGTACTTC; cdr3_aa: CASSSLDIQYF
j_call: TRBJ2-5; d_call: TRBD1; clone_size: NA; v_call: TRBV5-8; cdr3_nt: TGTGCCAGCAGCGTTTCCGGGACAGGGGGGTTGGAGACCCAGTACTTC; cdr3_aa: CASSVSGTGGLETQYF
j_call: TRBJ1-2; d_call: NA; clone_size: NA; v_call: TRBV28; cdr3_nt: TGTGCCAGCGAGTCAGGGGAATATGGCTACACCTTC; cdr3_aa: CASESGEYGYTF
j_call: TRBJ2-5; d_call: NA; clone_size: NA; v_call: TRBV19; cdr3_nt: TGTGCCACCGCGCAGGGCGACCAAGAGACCCAGTACTTC; cdr3_aa: CATAQGDQETQYF
j_call: TRBJ2-7; d_call: NA; clone_size: NA; v_call: TRBV6-1; cdr3_nt: TGTGCCAGCAGTGAAAGGGGGACGCAGCAGTACTTC; cdr3_aa: CASSERGTQQYF
j_call: TRBJ1-5; d_call: NA; clone_size: once; v_call: TRBV27; cdr3_nt: TGTGCCAGCAGTGACACAGGGTTCAATCAGCCCCAGCATTTT; cdr3_aa: CASSDTGFNQPQHF
j_call: TRBJ2-7; d_call: TRBD2; clone_size: NA; v_call: TRBV18; cdr3_nt: TGTGCCAGCTCACCAGGCGCGGGAGGAAGCTCCTACGAGCAGTACTTC; cdr3_aa: CASSPGAGGSSYEQYF
j_call: TRBJ2-7; d_call: NA; clone_size: NA; v_call: TRBV28; cdr3_nt: TGTGCCAGCAGCTACCGGGGGTCCTACGAGCAGTACTTC; cdr3_aa: CASSYRGSYEQYF
j_call: TRBJ2-3; d_call: TRBD1; clone_size: NA; v_call: TRBV7-9; cdr3_nt: TGTGCCAGCAGCAAACTGGACAGGGTCGCAGATACGCAGTATTTT; cdr3_aa: CASSKLDRVADTQYF
j_call: TRBJ2-1; d_call: TRBD1; clone_size: NA; v_call: TRBV9; cdr3_nt: TGTGCCAGCAGCGCCGGGGACAGTTCCTACAATGAGCAGTTCTTC; cdr3_aa: CASSAGDSSYNEQFF
j_call: TRBJ1-6; d_call: TRBD1; clone_size: few; v_call: TRBV25-1; cdr3_nt: TGTGCCAGCAGCGGATGGGGACAGACTAATTCACCCCTCCACTTT; cdr3_aa: CASSGWGQTNSPLHF
j_call: TRBJ1-4; d_call: TRBD1; clone_size: NA; v_call: TRBV7-6; cdr3_nt: TGTGCCAGCAGCCATACTCCGGGACAGGGGGCCTCAACTAATGAAAAACTGTTTTTT; cdr3_aa: CASSHTPGQGASTNEKLFF
j_call: TRBJ1-4; d_call: NA; clone_size: NA; v_call: TRBV5-1; cdr3_nt: TGCGCCAGCAGCGACTGGCAGGCCTCTAATGAAAAACTGTTTTTT; cdr3_aa: CASSDWQASNEKLFF
j_call: TRBJ2-3; d_call: NA; clone_size: NA; v_call: TRBV6-6; cdr3_nt: TGTGCCACTGGACATTATGGCACAGATACGCAGTATTTT; cdr3_aa: CATGHYGTDTQYF
j_call: TRBJ2-3; d_call: TRBD2; clone_size: NA; v_call: TRBV4-3; cdr3_nt: TGCGCCAGCAGCCCGGCGGGGGATTATAGGACAGATACGCAGTATTTT; cdr3_aa: CASSPAGDYRTDTQYF
j_call: TRBJ2-3; d_call: TRBD2; clone_size: few; v_call: TRBV7-2; cdr3_nt: TGTGCCAGCAGCTTAGGGAGCGGGAGGAGAGATACGCAGTATTTT; cdr3_aa: CASSLGSGRRDTQYF
j_call: TRBJ2-7; d_call: NA; clone_size: NA; v_call: TRBV5-1; cdr3_nt: TGCGCCAGCAGCTTGGCAGGGAGCCCCTTCGAGCAGTACTTC; cdr3_aa: CASSLAGSPFEQYF
j_call: TRBJ1-4; d_call: NA; clone_size: NA; v_call: TRBV4-3; cdr3_nt: TGCGCCAGCAGCCGCACCAGGACAGTGCTTGAAAAACTGTTTTTT; cdr3_aa: CASSRTRTVLEKLFF
j_call: TRBJ2-1; d_call: TRBD2; clone_size: NA; v_call: TRBV4-1; cdr3_nt: TGCGCCAGCAGCCACCCTCCGGGACTAGCGGGAGGAGGGCGCTACAATGAGCAGTTCTTC; cdr3_aa: CASSHPPGLAGGGRYNEQFF
j_call: TRBJ2-2; d_call: NA; clone_size: NA; v_call: TRBV7-7; cdr3_nt: TGTGCTAGCAGCTTAATGGACACCGGGGAGCTGTTTTTT; cdr3_aa: CASSLMDTGELFF
j_call: TRBJ2-7; d_call: NA; clone_size: NA; v_call: TRBV5-1; cdr3_nt: TGCGCCAGCAGCTTCGGGGGGCTGTCCTACGAGCGGTACTTC; cdr3_aa: CASSFGGLSYERYF
j_call: TRBJ2-3; d_call: NA; clone_size: NA; v_call: TRBV10-1; cdr3_nt: TGCGCCAGCAGTGAGTCCCGGACGGGCGGCACAGATACGCAGTATTTT; cdr3_aa: CASSESRTGGTDTQYF
j_call: TRBJ1-2; d_call: NA; clone_size: NA; v_call: TRBV15; cdr3_nt: TGTGCCACCAGCAGAGTTGGGGGGGACTATGGCTACACCTTC; cdr3_aa: CATSRVGGDYGYTF
j_call: TRBJ1-4; d_call: NA; clone_size: NA; v_call: TRBV19; cdr3_nt: TGTGCCAGTAGTATTCTACGTTCTTTCAATGAAAAACTGTTTTTT; cdr3_aa: CASSILRSFNEKLFF
j_call: TRBJ2-5; d_call: TRBD1; clone_size: once; v_call: TRBV7-9; cdr3_nt: TGTGCCAGCAGCCCGTCCCGGGACAGGGATCGGCAAGAGACCCAGTACTTC; cdr3_aa: CASSPSRDRDRQETQYF
j_call: TRBJ2-5; d_call: NA; clone_size: few; v_call: TRBV7-9; cdr3_nt: TGTGCCAGCAGCTTACTAGGAGCCGTAGCAGAGACCCAGTACTTC; cdr3_aa: CASSLLGAVAETQYF
j_call: TRBJ2-7; d_call: NA; clone_size: NA; v_call: TRBV5-1; cdr3_nt: TGCGCCAGCAGCTTGGCCGGGACTTACGAGCAGTACTTC; cdr3_aa: CASSLAGTYEQYF